This T cell receptor (beta chain) came from a study of T cell repertoires in cytomegalovirus infection. About the study: CMV infection plus the matching HLA type was flagged by public TCR beta signatures.

Study-level points and caveats: CMV-specific TCR beta clonotypes restricted by HLA-C were the ones dominating the ex vivo response. Cumulated frequencies of public TCR beta families served to identify carriers of CMV plus the relevant HLA.

MiXCR, applied by TCRdb to the reads, yields one record per CDR3 protein. This table has hundreds of thousands of distinct CDR3 sequences, roughly a sixth appearing once. Turning to this clonotype: The antigen remains undetermined.

This CDR3 comprises 14 residues. With V trimmed by 5 bases and J by 3 bases, 3 bases remained unmatched. This receptor was obtained from a human donor in good health (CMV status not recorded). Some clones in this sample may be carry-over from other donors' samples. The genes are TRBV12-3 or TRBV12-4 and TRBJ1-4; 7 bases align to TRBD1. Material for sequencing was PBMCs. In nucleotides, the CDR3 is TGTGCCAGCAGTCCGGGACAGTCTAATGAAAAACTGTTTTTT. Its protein product is CASSPGQSNEKLFF.